This T cell receptor (beta chain) was captured by sequencing in a study of T cell repertoires in cytomegalovirus infection. Across the whole study: TCR beta signatures that were public indicated CMV infection and matching HLA type.

A remark on this clonotype: The antigen is not known.

Study-wide findings and caveats: CMV-specific HLA-C-restricted TCR beta clonotypes dominated the ex vivo response.

Between the trimmed V and J ends, which lost 7 bases and 9 bases, there was a span of 16 bases. The CDR3 spans 13 residues. Germline CDR1 is SNHLY and CDR2 is FYNNEI. TCRdb redid the calling of the reads with MiXCR, one entry per CDR3 protein. The sample yields about 740,000 distinct CDR3 sequences, roughly 36% seen once. Source: cultured PBMCs, taken from culture after CMV antigen stimulation. This sequence joins TRBV2 and TRBJ1-5; D is uncertain. The origin of this receptor is a human donor in good health (CMV status not recorded). Some clones in this sample may be carry-over from other donors' samples. CDR3 bases: TGTGCCAGCAAGTTGTCAGTTTTAATGCCCCAGCATTTT. Its translation: CASKLSVLMPQHF.